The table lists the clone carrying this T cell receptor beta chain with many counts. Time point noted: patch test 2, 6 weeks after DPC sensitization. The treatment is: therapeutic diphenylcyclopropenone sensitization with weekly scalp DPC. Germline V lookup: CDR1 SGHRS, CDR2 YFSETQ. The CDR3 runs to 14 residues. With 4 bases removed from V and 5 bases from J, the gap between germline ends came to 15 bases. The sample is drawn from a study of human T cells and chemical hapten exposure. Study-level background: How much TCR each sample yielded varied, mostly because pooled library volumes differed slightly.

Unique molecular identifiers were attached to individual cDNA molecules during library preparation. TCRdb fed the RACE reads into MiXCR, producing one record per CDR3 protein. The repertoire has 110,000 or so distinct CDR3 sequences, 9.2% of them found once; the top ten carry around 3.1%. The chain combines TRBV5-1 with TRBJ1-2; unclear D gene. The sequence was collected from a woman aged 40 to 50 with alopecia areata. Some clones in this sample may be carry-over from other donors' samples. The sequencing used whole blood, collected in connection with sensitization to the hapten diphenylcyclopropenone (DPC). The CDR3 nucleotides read TGCGCCAGCAGCCCCCTCGGCTCTATTTATGGCTACACCTTC. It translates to CASSPLGSIYGYTF.